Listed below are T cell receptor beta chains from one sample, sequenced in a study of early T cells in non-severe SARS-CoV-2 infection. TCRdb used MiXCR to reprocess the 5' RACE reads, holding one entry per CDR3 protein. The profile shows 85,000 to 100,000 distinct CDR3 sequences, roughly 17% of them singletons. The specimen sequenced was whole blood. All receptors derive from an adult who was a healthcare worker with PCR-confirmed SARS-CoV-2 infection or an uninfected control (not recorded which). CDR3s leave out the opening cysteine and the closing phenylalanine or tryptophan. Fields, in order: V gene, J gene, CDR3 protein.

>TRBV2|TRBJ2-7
ASGTPGGGEQY
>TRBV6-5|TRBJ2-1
ASSPRTPVLAYSYNEQF
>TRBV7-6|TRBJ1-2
ASSLGRQLYGYT
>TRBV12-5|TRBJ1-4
ASGLPGTPGEKLF
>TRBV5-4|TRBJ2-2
ASSLGAAGTGKLF
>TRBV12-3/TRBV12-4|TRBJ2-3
ASSWDSRDTQY
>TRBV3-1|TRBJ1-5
ASSQGPQGVGWQPQH
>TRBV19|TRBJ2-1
ASSTLKTSGGYNEQF
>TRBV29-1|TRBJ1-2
SVEDGTGKNYGYT
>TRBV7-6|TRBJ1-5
ASSLAEGNQPQH
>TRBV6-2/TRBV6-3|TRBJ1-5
ASSTEGQGNQPQH
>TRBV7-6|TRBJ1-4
ASSRTAINEKLF
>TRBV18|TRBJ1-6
ASSQMRTGNNSPLH
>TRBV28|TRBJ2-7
ASSLCPGRACEQY
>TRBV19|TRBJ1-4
ASSISATNEKLF
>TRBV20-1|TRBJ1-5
SARERQGRQPQH
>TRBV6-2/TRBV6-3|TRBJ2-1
ASRRFFSYNEQF
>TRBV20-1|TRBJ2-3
SAMAGGADTQY
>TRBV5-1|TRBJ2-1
ASSLGLATSYNEQF
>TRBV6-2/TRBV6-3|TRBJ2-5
ASNRETQY
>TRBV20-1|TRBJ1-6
SARGLRNSPLH
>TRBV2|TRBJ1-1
ASLSNLNTEAF
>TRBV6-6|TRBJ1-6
ASSWNRDRGTPLH
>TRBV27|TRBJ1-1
ASSPTLLLGRGRGYTEAF
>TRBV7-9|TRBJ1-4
ASSSYEPNEKLF
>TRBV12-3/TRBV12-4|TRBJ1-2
ASSSGTEGHYGYT
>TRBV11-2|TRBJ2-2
ASSFSGSNTGELF
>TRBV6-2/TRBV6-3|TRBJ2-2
ASSYPGVTGELF
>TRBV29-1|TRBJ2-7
SVYFRQGKLEQY
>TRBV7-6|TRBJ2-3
ASSLGPRVTDTQY
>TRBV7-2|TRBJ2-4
ASSLTGPVAKNIQY
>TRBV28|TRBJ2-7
ASSEWGGGSSYEQY
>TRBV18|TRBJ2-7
ASSPPAGSARYEQY
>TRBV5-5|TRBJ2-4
ASSLGQGLAKNIQY
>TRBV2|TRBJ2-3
ASSEGPDTQY
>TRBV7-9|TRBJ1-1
ASSLESSYTEAF
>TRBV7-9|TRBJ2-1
ASSSDRWPTNEQF
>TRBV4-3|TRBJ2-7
ASSQVETGGYEQY
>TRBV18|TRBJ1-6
ASSPFAPGARNSPLH
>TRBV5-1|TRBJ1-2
ASSLTGYYGYT
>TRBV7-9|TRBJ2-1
ASARGTYNEQF
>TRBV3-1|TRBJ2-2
ASSLLRDRGRGTGELF